This is a list of T cell receptor beta chains from one sample in a study of blood T cell repertoires in COVID-19. Clones were read by immunoSEQ multiplex PCR, and TCRdb kept only the in-frame ones, dropping some. Here the sample spans roughly 63,000 clones, approximately 82% being singletons. Sequencing was performed on peripheral blood. The receptors were sampled from a man older than 75 with acute or convalescent COVID-19. Each CDR3 is given with its conserved first and last residue. The D gene is left open where the match is weak. For some rows the clone size is stated as once, few or many, or as a class when expanded; others skip it.

TRBJ2-1,TRBD1,TRBV11-3,-,CASSPTGNSYNEQFF,TGTGCCAGCAGCCCGACAGGGAACTCCTACAATGAGCAGTTCTTC
TRBJ1-2,TRBD1,TRBV10-3,-,CAISEGGQGANYGYTF,TGTGCCATCAGTGAAGGAGGACAGGGGGCTAACTATGGCTACACCTTC
TRBJ1-1,TRBD1,TRBV6-2/TRBV6-3,-,CASSYWDRPGTEAFF,TGTGCCAGCAGTTACTGGGACAGGCCGGGGACTGAAGCTTTCTTT
TRBJ2-1,-,TRBV3-1/TRBV3-2,-,CASSSRDSNEQFF,TGTGCCAGCAGCAGCCGGGACTCCAATGAGCAGTTCTTC
TRBJ1-4,-,TRBV12-3/TRBV12-4,few,CATGTRREKLFF,TGTGCCACAGGGACAAGGAGGGAAAAACTGTTTTTT
TRBJ1-6,TRBD1,TRBV5-6,-,CASSSQGASSYNSPLHF,TGTGCCAGCAGCTCCCAGGGGGCGAGCTCCTATAATTCACCCCTCCACTTT
TRBJ2-3,TRBD2,TRBV5-1,-,CASSLPSGTDTQYF,TGCGCCAGCAGCCTCCCTAGCGGGACAGATACGCAGTATTTT
TRBJ2-1,TRBD2,TRBV5-6,once,CASSLGLAGAGEQFF,TGTGCCAGCAGCTTGGGACTAGCGGGAGCCGGTGAGCAGTTCTTC
TRBJ2-7,-,TRBV29-1,-,CSVENQGYEQYF,TGCAGCGTTGAAAACCAGGGCTACGAGCAGTACTTC
TRBJ2-3,-,TRBV7-8,-,CASSPGLDTQYF,TGTGCCAGCAGCCCCGGACTAGATACGCAGTATTTT
TRBJ2-5,TRBD2,TRBV10-3,-,CAISPTSSGGAGETQYF,TGTGCCATCAGCCCTACCTCTAGCGGGGGGGCGGGGGAGACCCAGTACTTC
TRBJ1-5,-,TRBV6-1,-,CASSEAPGGNQPQHF,TGTGCCAGCAGTGAAGCGCCAGGGGGCAATCAGCCCCAGCATTTT
TRBJ2-2,-,TRBV5-1,-,CASSRLSPTGELFF,TGCGCCAGCAGTAGACTAAGCCCCACCGGGGAGCTGTTTTTT
TRBJ2-5,-,TRBV5-1,few,CASSFRESTQYF,TGCGCCAGCAGCTTCAGGGAATCTACCCAGTACTTC
TRBJ1-6,-,TRBV4-2,-,CASSQGGQRRNSPLHF,TGTGCCAGCAGCCAAGGGGGCCAGAGACGCAATTCACCCCTCCACTTT
TRBJ1-6,-,TRBV28,-,CASSSVVTYSPLHF,TGTGCCAGCAGTTCGGTGGTTACCTATTCACCCCTCCACTTT
TRBJ2-7,-,TRBV4-1,-,CASSQDALSYEQYF,TGCGCCAGCAGCCAAGATGCACTCTCCTACGAGCAGTACTTC
TRBJ1-2,TRBD1,TRBV4-2,once,CASSQVGQNYGYTF,TGTGCCAGCAGCCAAGTGGGACAGAACTATGGCTACACCTTC
TRBJ1-2,TRBD1,TRBV30,many,CACIPPKTGGGDGYTF,TGTGCCTGCATTCCCCCAAAGACAGGGGGCGGAGATGGCTACACCTTC
TRBJ2-1,TRBD2,TRBV5-4,-,CASMESGSSYNEQFF,TGTGCCAGCATGGAAAGCGGGAGCTCCTACAATGAGCAGTTCTTC
TRBJ1-1,TRBD1,TRBV25-1,-,CASSEGQMNTEAFF,TGTGCCAGCAGTGAGGGACAGATGAACACTGAAGCTTTCTTT
TRBJ1-3,-,TRBV5-1,-,CASSLAGAGNTIYF,TGCGCCAGCAGCTTGGCGGGGGCTGGAAACACCATATATTTT
TRBJ1-1,-,TRBV6-1,-,CASSEWDTPSLVF,TGTGCCAGCAGTGAATGGGACACCCCCAGTCTAGTCTTT